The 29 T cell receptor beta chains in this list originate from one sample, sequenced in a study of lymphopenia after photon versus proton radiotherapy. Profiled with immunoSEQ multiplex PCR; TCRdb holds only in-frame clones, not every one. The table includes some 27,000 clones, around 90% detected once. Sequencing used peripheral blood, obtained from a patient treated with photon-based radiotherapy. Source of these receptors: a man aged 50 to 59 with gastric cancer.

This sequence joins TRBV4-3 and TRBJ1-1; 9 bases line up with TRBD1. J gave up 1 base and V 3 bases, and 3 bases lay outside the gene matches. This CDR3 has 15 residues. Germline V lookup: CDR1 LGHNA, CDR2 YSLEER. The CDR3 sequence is CASSHRQGGNTEAFF. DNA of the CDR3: TGCGCCAGCAGCCACAGACAGGGGGGGAACACTGAAGCTTTCTTT.

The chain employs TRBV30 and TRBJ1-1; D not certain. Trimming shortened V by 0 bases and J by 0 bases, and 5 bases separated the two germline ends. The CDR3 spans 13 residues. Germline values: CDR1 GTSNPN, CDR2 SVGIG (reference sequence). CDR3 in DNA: TGTGCCTGGAGTGTGACACTGAACACTGAAGCTTTCTTT. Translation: CAWSVTLNTEAFF.

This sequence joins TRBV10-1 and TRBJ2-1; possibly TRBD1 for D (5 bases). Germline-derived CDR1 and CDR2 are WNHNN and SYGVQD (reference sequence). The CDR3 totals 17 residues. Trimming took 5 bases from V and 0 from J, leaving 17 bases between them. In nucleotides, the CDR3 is TGCGCCAGCAGTTTAACCCGACAGCCAAGCTCCTACAATGAGCAGTTCTTC. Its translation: CASSLTRQPSSYNEQFF.

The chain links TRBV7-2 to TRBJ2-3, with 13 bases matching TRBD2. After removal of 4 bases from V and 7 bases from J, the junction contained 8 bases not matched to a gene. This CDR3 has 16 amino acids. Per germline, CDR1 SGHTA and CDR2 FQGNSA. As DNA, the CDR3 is TGTGCCAGCAGCTCGGGACTAGCGGGGTTGGGGTATACGCAGTATTTT. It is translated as CASSSGLAGLGYTQYF.

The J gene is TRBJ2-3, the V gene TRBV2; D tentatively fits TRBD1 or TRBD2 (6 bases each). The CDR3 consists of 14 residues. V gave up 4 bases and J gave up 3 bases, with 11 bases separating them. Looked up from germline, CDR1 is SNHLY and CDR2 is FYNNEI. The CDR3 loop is CASSVGGGTDTQYF. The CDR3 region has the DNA TGTGCCAGCAGTGTGGGGGGCGGGACAGATACGCAGTATTTT.

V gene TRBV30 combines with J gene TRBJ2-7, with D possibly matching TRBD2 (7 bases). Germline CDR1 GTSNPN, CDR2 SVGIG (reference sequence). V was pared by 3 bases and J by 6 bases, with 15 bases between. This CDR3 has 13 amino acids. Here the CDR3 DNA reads TGTGCCTGGAGGGGGGGGCGGGGGAGCGAGCAGTACGTC. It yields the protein CAWRGGRGSEQYV.

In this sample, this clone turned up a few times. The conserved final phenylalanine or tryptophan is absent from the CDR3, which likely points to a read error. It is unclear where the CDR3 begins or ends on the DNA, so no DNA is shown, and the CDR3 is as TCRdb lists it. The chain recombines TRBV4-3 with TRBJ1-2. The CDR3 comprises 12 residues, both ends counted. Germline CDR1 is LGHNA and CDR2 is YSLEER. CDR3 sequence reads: CASSQDRCGGLL.

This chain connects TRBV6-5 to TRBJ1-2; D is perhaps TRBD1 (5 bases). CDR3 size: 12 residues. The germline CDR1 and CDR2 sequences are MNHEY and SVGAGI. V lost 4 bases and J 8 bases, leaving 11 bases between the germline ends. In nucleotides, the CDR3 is TGTGCCAGCAGTTCCGGGGGTTTAGGCTACACCTTC. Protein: CASSSGGLGYTF.

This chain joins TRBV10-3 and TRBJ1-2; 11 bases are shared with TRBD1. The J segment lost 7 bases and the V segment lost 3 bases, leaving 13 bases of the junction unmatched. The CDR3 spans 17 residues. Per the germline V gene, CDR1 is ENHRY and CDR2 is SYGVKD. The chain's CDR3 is CAISDQPWTGGLSGYTF. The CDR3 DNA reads TGTGCCATCAGTGATCAACCTTGGACAGGGGGCTTGAGTGGCTACACCTTC.

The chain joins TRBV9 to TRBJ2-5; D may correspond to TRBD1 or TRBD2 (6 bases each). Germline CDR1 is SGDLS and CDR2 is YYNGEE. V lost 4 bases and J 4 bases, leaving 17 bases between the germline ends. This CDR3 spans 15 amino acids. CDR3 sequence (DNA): TGTGCCAGCAGCTCTGGGACATTCGGGGGAGAGACCCAGTACTTC. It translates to CASSSGTFGGETQYF.

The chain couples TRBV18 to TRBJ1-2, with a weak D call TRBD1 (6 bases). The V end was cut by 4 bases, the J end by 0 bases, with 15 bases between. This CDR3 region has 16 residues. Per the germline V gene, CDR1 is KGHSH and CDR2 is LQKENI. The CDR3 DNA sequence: TGTGCCAGCTCACACAAGACAGGAACGGCTAACTATGGCTACACCTTC. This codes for CASSHKTGTANYGYTF.

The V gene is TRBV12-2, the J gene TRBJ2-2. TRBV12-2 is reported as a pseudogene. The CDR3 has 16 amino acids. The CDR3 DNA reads TGTGCAAGATTAACCGGGACACCAGACGGGGGCGGGGAGCTGTTTTTT. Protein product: CARLTGTPDGGGELFF.

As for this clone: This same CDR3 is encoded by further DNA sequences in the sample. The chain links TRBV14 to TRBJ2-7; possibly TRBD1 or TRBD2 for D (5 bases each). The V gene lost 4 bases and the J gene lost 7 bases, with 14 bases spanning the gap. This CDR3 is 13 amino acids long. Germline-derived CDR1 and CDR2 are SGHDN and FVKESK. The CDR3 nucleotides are TGTGCCAGCAGCCTCGCCGGGGCGGGTGAGCAGTACGTC. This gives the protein CASSLAGAGEQYV.

The CDR3 nucleotides are TGTGCCAGCAGTCTTGGGGGAGCCAAAAACATTCAGTACTTC. This translates into CASSLGGAKNIQYF. The chain recombines TRBV6-6 with TRBJ2-4; D may match TRBD1 or TRBD2 (5 bases each). Germline values: CDR1 MNHNY, CDR2 SVGAGI (reference sequence). V was clipped by 5 bases and J by 0 bases, with 8 bases between them. The CDR3 loop spans 14 amino acids.

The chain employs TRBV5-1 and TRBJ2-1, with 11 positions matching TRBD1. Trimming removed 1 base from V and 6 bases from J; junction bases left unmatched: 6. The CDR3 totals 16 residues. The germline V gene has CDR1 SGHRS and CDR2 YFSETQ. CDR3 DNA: TGCGCCAGCAGCTTGTACTCGGGACAGGGGGTCAATGAGCAGTTCTTC. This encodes CASSLYSGQGVNEQFF.

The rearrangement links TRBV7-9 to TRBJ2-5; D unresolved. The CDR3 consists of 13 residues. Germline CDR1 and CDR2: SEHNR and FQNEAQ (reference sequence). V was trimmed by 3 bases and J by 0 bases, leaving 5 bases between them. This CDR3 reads CASSFGNQETQYF. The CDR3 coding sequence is TGTGCCAGCAGCTTTGGGAACCAAGAGACCCAGTACTTC.

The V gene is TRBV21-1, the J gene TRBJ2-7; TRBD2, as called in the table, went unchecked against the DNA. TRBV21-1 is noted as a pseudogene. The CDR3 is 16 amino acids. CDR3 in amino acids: CASSRRRSTEPYEQYV. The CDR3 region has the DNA TGTGCCAGCAGCAGGCGAAGATCGACTGAGCCCTACGAGCAGTACGTC.

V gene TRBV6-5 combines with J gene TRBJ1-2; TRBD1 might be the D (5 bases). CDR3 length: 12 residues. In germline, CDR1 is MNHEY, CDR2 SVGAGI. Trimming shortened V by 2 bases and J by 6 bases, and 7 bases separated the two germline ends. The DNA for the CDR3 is TGTGCCAGCAGTTACGGGGGGAATGGCTACACCTTC. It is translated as CASSYGGNGYTF.

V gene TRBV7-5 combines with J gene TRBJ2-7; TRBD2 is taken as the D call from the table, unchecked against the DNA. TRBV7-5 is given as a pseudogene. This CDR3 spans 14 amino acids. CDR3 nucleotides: TGTGCCAGAAGCTCGTCCGAGGCGACCTACGAGCAGTACTTC. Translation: CARSSSEATYEQYF.

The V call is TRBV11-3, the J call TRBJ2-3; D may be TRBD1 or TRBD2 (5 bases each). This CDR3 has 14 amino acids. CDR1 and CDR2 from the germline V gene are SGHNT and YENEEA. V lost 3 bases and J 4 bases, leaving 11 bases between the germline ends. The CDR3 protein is CASSFGTSSDTQYF. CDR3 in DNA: TGTGCCAGCAGCTTCGGGACCTCTTCAGATACGCAGTATTTT. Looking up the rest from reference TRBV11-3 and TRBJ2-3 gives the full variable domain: EAGVVQSPRYKIIEKKQPVAFWCNPISGHNTLYWYLQNLGQGPELLIRYENEEAVDDSQLPKDRFSAERLKGVDSTLKIQPAELGDSAVYLCASSFGTSSDTQYFGPGTRLTVL.

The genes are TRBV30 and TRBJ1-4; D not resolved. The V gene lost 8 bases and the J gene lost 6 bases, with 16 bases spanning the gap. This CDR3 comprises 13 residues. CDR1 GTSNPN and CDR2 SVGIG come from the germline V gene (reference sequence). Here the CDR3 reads CAHEGRVDEKLFF. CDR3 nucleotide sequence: TGTGCCCATGAAGGCCGGGTTGATGAAAAACTGTTTTTT.

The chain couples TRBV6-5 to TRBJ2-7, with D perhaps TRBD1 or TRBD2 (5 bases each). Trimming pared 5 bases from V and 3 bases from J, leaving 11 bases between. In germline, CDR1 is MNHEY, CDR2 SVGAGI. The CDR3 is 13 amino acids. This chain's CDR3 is CASSTPGRYEQYF. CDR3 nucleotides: TGTGCCAGCAGTACTCCGGGGCGCTACGAGCAGTACTTC.

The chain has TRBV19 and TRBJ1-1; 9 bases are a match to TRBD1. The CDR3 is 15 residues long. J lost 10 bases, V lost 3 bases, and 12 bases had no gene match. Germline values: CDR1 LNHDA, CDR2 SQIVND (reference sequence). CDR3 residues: CASSINTGTGPRAFF. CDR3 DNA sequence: TGTGCCAGTAGTATTAACACCGGGACAGGGCCTCGAGCTTTCTTT. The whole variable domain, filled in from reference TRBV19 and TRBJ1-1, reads DGGITQSPKYLFRKEGQNVTLSCEQNLNHDAMYWYRQDPGQGLRLIYYSQIVNDFQKGDIAEGYSVSREKKESFPLTVTSAQKNPTAFYLCASSINTGTGPRAFFGQGTRLTVV.

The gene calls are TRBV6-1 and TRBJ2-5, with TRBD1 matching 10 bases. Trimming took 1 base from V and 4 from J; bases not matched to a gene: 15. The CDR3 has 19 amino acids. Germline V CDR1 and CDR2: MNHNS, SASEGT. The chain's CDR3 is CASSEGTTFRDRGGETQYF. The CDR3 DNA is TGTGCCAGCAGTGAAGGCACGACCTTCCGGGACAGGGGAGGAGAGACCCAGTACTTC.

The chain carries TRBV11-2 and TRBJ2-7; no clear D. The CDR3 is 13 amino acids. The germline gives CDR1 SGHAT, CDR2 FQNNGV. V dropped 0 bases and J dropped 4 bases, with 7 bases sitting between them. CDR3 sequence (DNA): TGTGCCAGCAGCTTAGATCCCCAGTACGAGCAGTACTTC. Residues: CASSLDPQYEQYF.

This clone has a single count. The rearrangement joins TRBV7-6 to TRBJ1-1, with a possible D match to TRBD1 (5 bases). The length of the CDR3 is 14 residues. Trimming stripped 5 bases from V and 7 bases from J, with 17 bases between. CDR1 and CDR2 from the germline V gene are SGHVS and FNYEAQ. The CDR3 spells CASSAWGKAVEAFF. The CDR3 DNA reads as TGTGCCAGCAGCGCGTGGGGGAAAGCAGTTGAAGCTTTCTTT.

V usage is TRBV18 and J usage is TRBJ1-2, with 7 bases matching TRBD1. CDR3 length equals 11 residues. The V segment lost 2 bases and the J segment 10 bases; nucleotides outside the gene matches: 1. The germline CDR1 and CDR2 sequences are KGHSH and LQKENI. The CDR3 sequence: CASSPGTDYTF. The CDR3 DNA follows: TGTGCCAGCTCACCAGGGACAGACTACACCTTC.

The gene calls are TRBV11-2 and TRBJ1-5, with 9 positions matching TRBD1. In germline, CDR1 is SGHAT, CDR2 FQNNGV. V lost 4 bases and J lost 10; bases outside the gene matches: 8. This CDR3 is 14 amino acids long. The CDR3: CASSSGQGISPQHF. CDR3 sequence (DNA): TGTGCCAGCAGCTCCGGACAGGGGATCAGTCCCCAGCATTTT.

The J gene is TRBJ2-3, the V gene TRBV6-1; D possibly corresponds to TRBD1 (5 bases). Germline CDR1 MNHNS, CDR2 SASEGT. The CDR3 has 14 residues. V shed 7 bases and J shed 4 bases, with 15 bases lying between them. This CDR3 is CASMGQGPPDTQYF. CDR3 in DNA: TGTGCCAGCATGGGCCAGGGCCCTCCAGATACGCAGTATTTT.